The 10 T cell receptor beta chains reported below all come from one sample, sequenced in a study of blood T cells in healthy people across ages. Next came a second PCR, run for about 7 to 12 cycles, which used a sample-barcoded 5' primer along with a J-beta primer mix. One entry per CDR3 protein results from TCRdb running MiXCR on the 5' RACE reads. The sample consists of 700,000 to 850,000 distinct CDR3 sequences, approximately 55% of them appearing once. The sample consisted of blood. Receptors were obtained from a man aged 80 or over in good health.

The chain combines TRBV6-7 with TRBJ2-5, with unresolved D. TRBV6-7 is labeled an ORF, and its function is uncertain. The length of the CDR3 is 11 residues. The germline V and J ends were trimmed by 5 bases and 7 bases, with 8 bases remaining between them. CDR3 in amino acids: CASSPRRTQYF. Written as DNA, the CDR3 is TGTGCCAGCAGTCCCCGTCGGACCCAGTACTTC.

The chain recombines TRBV20-1 with TRBJ2-5, with D possibly TRBD2 on 6 matching bases. Per germline, CDR1 DFQATT and CDR2 SNEGSKA (reference sequence). This CDR3 is 14 amino acids long. The V and J ends lost 5 bases and 11 bases respectively, with 24 bases between them. The CDR3 nucleotides read TGCAGTGCTTCCGAAGGGGCAGTATCGGGAGAGCAGTACTTC. As protein: CSASEGAVSGEQYF.

The chain recombines TRBV5-1 with TRBJ1-2; D unresolved. This CDR3 region has 12 residues. Germline V gene lookup returns CDR1 SGHRS and CDR2 YFSETQ. Trimming stripped 4 bases from V and 8 bases from J, with 12 bases between. Here the CDR3 DNA reads TGCGCCAGCAGCCTGGGAAAGGGCGGCTACACCTTC. Its protein product is CASSLGKGGYTF. The whole variable domain, remainder taken from reference TRBV5-1 and TRBJ1-2, is KAGVTQTPRYLIKTRGQQVTLSCSPISGHRSVSWYQQTPGQGLQFLFEYFSETQRNKGNFPGRFSGRQFSNSRSEMNVSTLELGDSALYLCASSLGKGGYTFGSGTRLTVV.

The gene calls are TRBV28 and TRBJ1-5; possible D gene TRBD1, 6 bases. The CDR3 has 15 residues. Trimming pared 4 bases from V and 7 bases from J, leaving 17 bases between. Germline V gene data show CDR1 as MDHEN and CDR2 as SYDVKM. CDR3 residues: CASSSFGRGEQPQHF. The CDR3 region has the DNA TGTGCCAGCAGTTCCTTCGGCAGGGGTGAGCAGCCCCAGCATTTT.

The chain has TRBV5-1 and TRBJ2-7, with 9 bases aligning to TRBD1. The germline V gene has CDR1 SGHRS and CDR2 YFSETQ. The CDR3 contains 15 residues. J was trimmed by 5 bases and V by 0 bases; bases with no gene match: 6. The CDR3 sequence is CASSLEGTGRDEQYF. The CDR3 DNA follows: TGCGCCAGCAGCTTGGAGGGGACAGGGCGGGACGAGCAGTACTTC.

The V and J genes are TRBV20-1 and TRBJ1-1, with TRBD1 matching over 7 bases. Germline values: CDR1 DFQATT, CDR2 SNEGSKA (reference sequence). The CDR3 sequence is 13 residues long. Trimming took 6 bases from V and 4 from J; bases not matched to a gene: 8. CDR3 protein: CSATKGAVTEAFF. The CDR3 DNA reads as TGCAGTGCCACGAAGGGGGCGGTCACTGAAGCTTTCTTT.

This clonotype was picked up a small number of times. This sequence joins TRBV12-3 or TRBV12-4 and TRBJ2-5, with 7 nucleotides matching TRBD1. After removal of 1 base from V and 5 bases from J, the junction contained 10 bases not matched to a gene. The CDR3 has 16 amino acids. The DNA for the CDR3 is TGTGCCAGCAGTTTAGGGGGGACAGTTCGGGCCGAGACCCAGTACTTC. It codes for CASSLGGTVRAETQYF.

In nucleotides, the CDR3 is TGCGCCAGCAGTGAGGGCACTCCCTACGAGCAGTACTTC. Translation: CASSEGTPYEQYF. The V and J genes are TRBV10-2 and TRBJ2-4; the D is unclear. The DNA end is more similar to TRBJ2-7, so the J call may be wrong. Germline V gene sequence: CDR1 WSHSY, CDR2 SAAADI. This CDR3 has 13 residues.

This chain joins TRBV5-6 and TRBJ2-1, with D hard to call. This CDR3 spans 11 amino acids. V dropped 1 base and J dropped 10 bases, with 6 bases sitting between them. CDR1 is SGHDT, CDR2 YYEEEE, per germline. The CDR3, as DNA: TGTGCCAGCAGCTTGTACAGCGAGCAGTTCTTC. As protein: CASSLYSEQFF. The whole variable domain, filled in from reference TRBV5-6 and TRBJ2-1, reads DAGVTQSPTHLIKTRGQQVTLRCSPKSGHDTVSWYQQALGQGPQFIFQYYEEEERQRGNFPDRFSGHQFPNYSSELNVNALLLGDSALYLCASSLYSEQFFGPGTRLTVL.

This clonotype was observed a single time. The V and J genes are TRBV12-3 or TRBV12-4 and TRBJ2-1; D possibly corresponds to TRBD2 (6 bases). The CDR3 has 18 amino acids. Between the trimmed V and J ends, which lost 0 bases and 0 bases, there was a span of 15 bases. Here the CDR3 DNA reads TGTGCCAGCAGTTTAGCGCGGGGAGCGGGTCCCTCCTACAATGAGCAGTTCTTC. Residues: CASSLARGAGPSYNEQFF.